Below are 4 T cell receptor beta chains sequenced from a single sample in a study of T-cell memory formation after mild COVID-19. MiXCR, applied by TCRdb to the 5' RACE reads, yields one record per CDR3 protein. Of about 400,000 distinct CDR3 sequences listed, approximately 15% are singletons. The sequencing input was PBMCs or a T cell subset sorted from them (not recorded which). The receptors come from a man aged 18 to 30 who had mild COVID-19 (a few samples of this study predate the infection). Cell type and time point are not known.

This clonotype was observed once. The genes are TRBV11-2 and TRBJ2-1; TRBD1 matches at 8 bases. The DNA end is a closer match to TRBJ2-7, so the J assignment may be wrong. The CDR3 spans 16 residues. The germline V gene has CDR1 SGHAT and CDR2 FQNNGV. CDR3 sequence: CASSPMTGALRYEQYF. The CDR3 DNA is TGTGCCAGCAGCCCGATGACAGGGGCCCTCCGTTACGAGCAGTACTTC.

The sample holds many counts of this clonotype. CDR3 bases: TGTGCCAGCTCACCACGAAGGGAAGAGACCCAGTACTTC. Protein: CASSPRREETQYF. V usage is TRBV18 and J usage is TRBJ2-5, with D hard to call. The germline V gene encodes CDR1 KGHSH and CDR2 LQKENI. The CDR3 is 13 residues long. Trimming took 1 base from V and 3 from J, leaving 6 bases between them. The full variable domain, completed using reference TRBV18 and TRBJ2-5, is NAGVMQNPRHLVRRRGQEARLRCSPMKGHSHVYWYRQLPEEGLKFMVYLQKENIIDESGMPKERFSAEFPKEGPSILRIQQVVRGDSAAYFCASSPRREETQYFGPGTRLLVL.

The chain joins TRBV20-1 to TRBJ2-5, with 11 bases that match TRBD2. Germline values: CDR1 DFQATT, CDR2 SNEGSKA (reference sequence). The J segment lost 3 bases and the V segment lost 6 bases, leaving 3 bases of the junction unmatched. This CDR3 is 13 amino acids long. The CDR3 DNA reads TGCAGTGCGATTAGCGGGGGGGAAGAGACCCAGTACTTC. It yields the protein CSAISGGEETQYF.

The sample holds a few counts of this clonotype. The gene calls are TRBV5-1 and TRBJ2-5; TRBD2 matches 13 bases. V shed 9 bases and J 2 bases; nucleotides not matched to a gene: 7. The CDR3 runs 15 residues. Germline CDR1 reads SGHRS; CDR2 reads YFSETQ. In DNA form, the CDR3 reads TGCGCCACCCGGACTAGCGGGGGAGAACAAGAGACCCAGTACTTC. Its translation: CATRTSGGEQETQYF.